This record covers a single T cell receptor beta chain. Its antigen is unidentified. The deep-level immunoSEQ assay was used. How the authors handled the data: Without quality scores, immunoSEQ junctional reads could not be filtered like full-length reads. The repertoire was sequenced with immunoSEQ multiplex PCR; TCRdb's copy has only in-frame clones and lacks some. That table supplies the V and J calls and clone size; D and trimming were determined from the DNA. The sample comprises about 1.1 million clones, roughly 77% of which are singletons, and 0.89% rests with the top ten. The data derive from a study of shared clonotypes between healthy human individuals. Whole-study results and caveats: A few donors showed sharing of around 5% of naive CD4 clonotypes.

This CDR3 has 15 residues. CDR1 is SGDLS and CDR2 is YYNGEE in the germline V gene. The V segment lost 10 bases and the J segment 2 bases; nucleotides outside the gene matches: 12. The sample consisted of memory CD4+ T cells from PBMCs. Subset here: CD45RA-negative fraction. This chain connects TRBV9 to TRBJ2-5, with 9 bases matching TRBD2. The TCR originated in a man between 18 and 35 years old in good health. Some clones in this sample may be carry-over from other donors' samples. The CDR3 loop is CASGQMAGGQETQYF. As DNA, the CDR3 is TGTGCCTCGGGTCAAATGGCGGGAGGGCAAGAGACCCAGTACTTC.